These 17 T cell receptor beta chains were all obtained from the same sample, sequenced in a study of T cells in Graves' hyperthyroidism and ophthalmopathy. Amplified TCR beta CDR3 regions came from RNA transcripts. The TCR CDR3 first-round RT-PCR relied on the HTBI primer set. One entry per CDR3 protein results from TCRdb running MiXCR on the multiplex PCR reads. The table shows around 380,000 distinct CDR3 sequences, with roughly 14% occurring only once. Material for sequencing was blood. All receptors derive from a man aged 30-40 years with Graves' hyperthyroidism that later progressed to Graves' ophthalmopathy.

This clonotype occurred once. The rearrangement uses TRBV19 and TRBJ1-6; tentative D call: TRBD1 (5 bases). CDR3 length: 16 amino acids. Per germline, CDR1 LNHDA and CDR2 SQIVND (reference sequence). V shed 5 bases and J shed 0 bases, with 11 bases lying between them. CDR3: CASSGRGSSYNSPLHF. The CDR3 region has the DNA TGTGCCAGTAGTGGAAGGGGCAGCTCCTATAATTCACCCCTCCACTTT.

The genes are TRBV20-1 and TRBJ2-7, with D possibly TRBD1 on 6 matching bases. The germline gives CDR1 DFQATT, CDR2 SNEGSKA (reference sequence). The CDR3 is 13 residues long. V gave up 6 bases and J gave up 5 bases, with 17 bases separating them. The CDR3 here is CSASRRQVDEQYF. The CDR3 DNA is TGCAGTGCCAGCAGACGACAGGTAGACGAGCAGTACTTC.

This clonotype was picked up many times. The chain couples TRBV2 to TRBJ2-2; 12 bases map to TRBD2. Trimming at V came to 7 bases and at J to 5 bases, leaving 5 bases not matched to a gene. This CDR3 region has 15 residues. CDR1 is SNHLY and CDR2 is FYNNEI in the germline V gene. The CDR3 nucleotides are TGTGCCAGCACTGGACTAGCGGGGTCGACCGGGGAGCTGTTTTTT. Protein product: CASTGLAGSTGELFF.

In its sample, this clonotype was seen many times. CDR3 protein: CASSLWGSGARDTIYF. CDR3 in DNA: TGTGCCAGCAGTTTATGGGGATCGGGGGCGAGGGACACCATATATTTT. This chain uses TRBV28 with TRBJ1-3; possible D gene TRBD1, 6 bases. Trimming cost V 0 bases and J 8 bases, with 17 bases left between them. This CDR3 is 16 amino acids long. Looked up from germline, CDR1 is MDHEN and CDR2 is SYDVKM.

Only a few counts were recorded for this clonotype. The rearrangement links TRBV30 to TRBJ1-1, with D possibly matching TRBD1 (5 bases). V was clipped by 2 bases and J by 5 bases, with 15 bases between them. There are 14 residues in the CDR3. Germline values: CDR1 GTSNPN, CDR2 SVGIG (reference sequence). CDR3 sequence (DNA): TGTGCCTGGAGTACCCGCAGGGTCGATACTGAAGCTTTCTTT. Translating gives CAWSTRRVDTEAFF.

The chain couples TRBV28 to TRBJ1-2; 9 bases line up with TRBD1. After removal of 8 bases from V and 10 bases from J, the junction contained 23 bases not matched to a gene. Germline-derived CDR1 and CDR2 are MDHEN and SYDVKM. This CDR3 spans 17 amino acids. Written as DNA, the CDR3 is TGTGCCAGCGGACTTAGTGAGTCTGCCGGGACAGGGAACTTCTACACCTTC. It translates to CASGLSESAGTGNFYTF.

This clonotype appeared many times. The J gene is TRBJ2-3, the V gene TRBV14; D is unclear. Trimming took 1 base from V and 1 from J, leaving 6 bases between them. CDR1 and CDR2 (germline): SGHDN, FVKESK. The CDR3 runs to 14 residues. The CDR3 protein is CASSQGWGTDTQYF. In DNA, the CDR3 is TGTGCCAGCAGCCAAGGCTGGGGCACAGATACGCAGTATTTT.

This clonotype was seen just once. V and J are TRBV7-9 and TRBJ1-2, with D possibly matching TRBD1 (6 bases). This CDR3 spans 13 amino acids. Trimming took off 7 bases at V and 7 bases at J, with 16 bases between the two ends. CDR1 SEHNR and CDR2 FQNEAQ come from the germline V gene (reference sequence). Written as DNA, the CDR3 is TGTGCCAGCACCGGGGGGGGCTTCTCTGGCTACACCTTC. Its translation: CASTGGGFSGYTF.

In its sample, this clonotype was seen many times. The chain couples TRBV6-1 to TRBJ1-2; D gene ambiguous. Per the germline V gene, CDR1 is MNHNS and CDR2 is SASEGT. The CDR3 covers 12 residues. Trimming cost V 5 bases and J 7 bases, with 11 bases left between them. The DNA for the CDR3 is TGTGCCAGCAGTACCGGGGTTAGTGGCTACACCTTC. Its protein product is CASSTGVSGYTF.

This clonotype has more than one count but fewer than ten. At one of its ends the junction is not consistent with the germline gene, which may arise from a read error. CDR3 nucleotides: TGTGCCAGCAGAGCTAAGGACGTCTCATTATTTTCCTTC. Protein: CASRAKDVSLFSF. The chain combines TRBV7-9 with TRBJ1-2; no firm D call. This CDR3 contains 13 residues. Germline V gene lookup returns CDR1 SEHNR and CDR2 FQNEAQ (reference sequence).

About this clonotype itself: A single base separates this from a much larger clone, so it may be a read error. This rearrangement joins TRBV28 to TRBJ1-2, with D possibly TRBD1 on 6 matching bases. Germline V CDR1 and CDR2: MDHEN, SYDVKM. The CDR3 runs 18 residues. CDR3: CASSSISIVTGFNYGCTF. Here the CDR3 DNA reads TGTGCCAGCAGTTCAATTTCGATTGTGACAGGCTTTAACTATGGCTGCACCTTC.

CDR3 loop: CASSMEGTSGSYEQYF. CDR3 DNA: TGTGCCAGTAGTATGGAAGGGACTAGCGGTTCCTACGAGCAGTACTTC. The chain combines TRBV19 with TRBJ2-7; 11 bases agree with TRBD2. Looked up from germline, CDR1 is LNHDA and CDR2 is SQIVND (reference sequence). The length of the CDR3 is 16 residues. The V gene end was trimmed by 3 bases and the J gene end by 1 base; junction bases not matched to a gene: 5.

Concerning this clonotype: Given a much more abundant clone one base away, this may be a read error. V is TRBV5-6 and J is TRBJ1-2; 10 nucleotides agree with TRBD1. Germline assignment: CDR1 SGHDT and CDR2 YYEEEE. Germline trimming cut 1 base from V and 4 bases from J; bases unmatched to any gene: 4. The CDR3 is made up of 15 amino acids. The CDR3 region is CASSLTGQGIYGYTF. CDR3 coding DNA: TGTGCCAGCAGCTTGACGGGACAGGGGATCTATGGCTACACCTTC.

A few counts support this clonotype. This sequence joins TRBV19 and TRBJ2-1, with no clear D. Trimming took off 3 bases at V and 5 bases at J, with 11 bases between the two ends. Germline CDR1 LNHDA, CDR2 SQIVND (reference sequence). The CDR3 spans 14 residues. CDR3 amino acids: CASSMSLGHNEQFF. The CDR3 nucleotides are TGTGCCAGTAGTATGAGTCTAGGTCACAATGAGCAGTTCTTC. Looking up the rest from reference TRBV19 and TRBJ2-1 gives the full variable domain: DGGITQSPKYLFRKEGQNVTLSCEQNLNHDAMYWYRQDPGQGLRLIYYSQIVNDFQKGDIAEGYSVSREKKESFPLTVTSAQKNPTAFYLCASSMSLGHNEQFFGPGTRLTVL.

This clonotype came up many times. This chain connects TRBV28 to TRBJ1-5; 9 nucleotides line up with TRBD1. CDR3 length equals 15 residues. Trimming took 6 bases from V and 6 from J; bases not matched to a gene: 9. The germline V gene encodes CDR1 MDHEN and CDR2 SYDVKM. CDR3 region: CASREPGQGSQPQHF. CDR3 in DNA: TGTGCCAGCAGGGAACCCGGACAGGGGAGTCAGCCCCAGCATTTT.

In its sample, this clonotype was seen many times. CDR3 bases: TGTGCCAGCAGGTTCCGGGACAGGGCCTCCTCATCGCAGTATTTT. Amino acid sequence: CASRFRDRASSSQYF. The chain joins TRBV2 to TRBJ2-3; 9 nucleotides match TRBD1. Germline lookup yields CDR1 SNHLY and CDR2 FYNNEI. CDR3 size: 15 residues. The ends lost 6 bases at V and 10 bases at J; junction bases unmatched: 14.

This clonotype was seen more than once but under ten times. The V call is TRBV6-2 or TRBV6-3, the J call TRBJ1-5; D gene unclear. CDR1 MNHEY and CDR2 SVGEGT come from the germline V gene. Trimming shortened V by 0 bases and J by 0 bases, and 3 bases separated the two germline ends. This CDR3 comprises 14 residues. This CDR3 reads CASSYSNSNQPQHF. In DNA form, the CDR3 reads TGTGCCAGCAGTTACTCTAATAGCAATCAGCCCCAGCATTTT.